Listed below are T cell receptor beta chains from one sample, sequenced in a study of blood T cell repertoires in COVID-19. Assay used: immunoSEQ multiplex PCR; TCRdb lists only in-frame clones, some missing. The data show 300,000 to 400,000 clones, around 85% seen once. Sequences were obtained from peripheral blood. The origin of the receptors is a human donor in a cohort sampled during active COVID-19. The CDR3 runs from the conserved cysteine through the conserved F or W. Each record gives: D gene, CDR3 length, V gene, clone size, J gene, CDR3 protein, CDR3 DNA. A D gene is named only where the DNA matches it firmly. Only part of the rows carry a size: once, few, many, or a class if the clone is expanded.

D gene: .
CDR3 length: 15
V gene: TRBV28
clone size: .
J gene: TRBJ1-5
CDR3 protein: CASSQPPGLGQPQHF
CDR3 DNA: TGTGCCAGCAGTCAGCCTCCGGGGTTAGGGCAGCCCCAGCATTTT

D gene: .
CDR3 length: 14
V gene: TRBV7-3
clone size: .
J gene: TRBJ2-3
CDR3 protein: CASSPDISTDTQYF
CDR3 DNA: TGTGCCAGCAGCCCGGACATAAGCACAGATACGCAGTATTTT

D gene: TRBD2
CDR3 length: 13
V gene: TRBV19
clone size: .
J gene: TRBJ2-5
CDR3 protein: CASSDSGVETQYF
CDR3 DNA: TGTGCCAGTAGTGACAGCGGGGTGGAGACCCAGTACTTC

D gene: .
CDR3 length: 16
V gene: TRBV5-6
clone size: .
J gene: TRBJ1-5
CDR3 protein: CASSPRGSMGNQPQHF
CDR3 DNA: TGTGCCAGCAGCCCAAGGGGGTCAATGGGAAATCAGCCCCAGCATTTT

D gene: .
CDR3 length: 18
V gene: TRBV19
clone size: .
J gene: TRBJ1-5
CDR3 protein: CASSIGSGSRSGNQPQHF
CDR3 DNA: TGTGCCAGTAGTATAGGTAGCGGGTCTAGGAGCGGCAATCAGCCCCAGCATTTT

D gene: TRBD1
CDR3 length: 14
V gene: TRBV6-5
clone size: .
J gene: TRBJ2-7
CDR3 protein: CASSLRDRVYEQYF
CDR3 DNA: TGTGCCAGCAGTTTACGGGACAGGGTCTACGAGCAGTACTTC

D gene: .
CDR3 length: 15
V gene: TRBV18
clone size: .
J gene: TRBJ2-3
CDR3 protein: CASSPRGTSTDTQYF
CDR3 DNA: TGTGCCAGCTCACCACGAGGGACTAGCACAGATACGCAGTATTTT

D gene: .
CDR3 length: 14
V gene: TRBV5-4
clone size: .
J gene: TRBJ1-1
CDR3 protein: CASSSRQGTTEAFF
CDR3 DNA: TGTGCCAGCAGCTCCCGCCAGGGGACCACTGAAGCTTTCTTT

D gene: .
CDR3 length: 13
V gene: TRBV12-3/TRBV12-4
clone size: .
J gene: TRBJ1-6
CDR3 protein: CASSPQGGRPLHF
CDR3 DNA: TGTGCCAGCAGTCCTCAGGGAGGTCGGCCCCTCCACTTT

D gene: .
CDR3 length: 12
V gene: TRBV5-5
clone size: .
J gene: TRBJ2-7
CDR3 protein: CASSPLPAEQYF
CDR3 DNA: TGTGCCAGCAGCCCACTACCAGCCGAGCAGTACTTC

D gene: .
CDR3 length: 12
V gene: TRBV7-3
clone size: .
J gene: TRBJ2-2
CDR3 protein: CASSTGTGELFF
CDR3 DNA: TGTGCCAGCAGCACAGGGACCGGGGAGCTGTTTTTT

D gene: .
CDR3 length: 12
V gene: TRBV30
clone size: .
J gene: TRBJ1-1
CDR3 protein: CAWSEGSTEAFF
CDR3 DNA: TGTGCCTGGAGTGAAGGGAGCACTGAAGCTTTCTTT

D gene: TRBD2
CDR3 length: 16
V gene: TRBV2
clone size: many
J gene: TRBJ2-2
CDR3 protein: CASKRLAGLNTGELFF
CDR3 DNA: TGTGCCAGTAAAAGACTAGCGGGTTTAAACACCGGGGAGCTGTTTTTT

D gene: .
CDR3 length: 17
V gene: TRBV4-2
clone size: .
J gene: TRBJ2-1
CDR3 protein: CASSQDSIGGVYNEQFF
CDR3 DNA: TGTGCCAGCAGCCAAGATTCGATAGGGGGGGTCTACAATGAGCAGTTCTTC

D gene: .
CDR3 length: 13
V gene: TRBV12-3/TRBV12-4
clone size: .
J gene: TRBJ1-5
CDR3 protein: CASSLNQNQPQHF
CDR3 DNA: TGTGCCAGCAGTTTAAACCAGAATCAGCCCCAGCATTTT

D gene: .
CDR3 length: 17
V gene: TRBV7-6
clone size: .
J gene: TRBJ1-2
CDR3 protein: CASSPLKGGLANYGYTF
CDR3 DNA: TGTGCCAGCAGCCCCTTGAAGGGGGGGCTAGCTAACTATGGCTACACCTTC

D gene: TRBD1
CDR3 length: 14
V gene: TRBV9
clone size: .
J gene: TRBJ2-5
CDR3 protein: CASSSGTGRKTQYF
CDR3 DNA: TGTGCCAGCAGCTCCGGGACAGGGAGAAAGACCCAGTACTTC

D gene: TRBD1
CDR3 length: 13
V gene: TRBV29-1
clone size: once
J gene: TRBJ1-2
CDR3 protein: CSVATGGVTGYTF
CDR3 DNA: TGCAGCGTTGCCACAGGGGGCGTAACTGGCTACACCTTC

D gene: TRBD1
CDR3 length: 15
V gene: TRBV15
clone size: few
J gene: TRBJ2-7
CDR3 protein: CATSGPGTGDYEQYF
CDR3 DNA: TGTGCCACCAGCGGCCCCGGGACAGGGGACTACGAGCAGTACTTC

D gene: TRBD2
CDR3 length: 15
V gene: TRBV5-1
clone size: .
J gene: TRBJ2-2
CDR3 protein: CASSRTSGAFGELFF
CDR3 DNA: TGCGCCAGCAGCCGAACTAGCGGGGCTTTCGGGGAGCTGTTTTTT

D gene: .
CDR3 length: 14
V gene: TRBV7-3
clone size: few
J gene: TRBJ2-7
CDR3 protein: CASSSGVNSYEQYF
CDR3 DNA: TGTGCCAGCAGCTCAGGGGTCAACTCCTACGAGCAGTACTTC

D gene: TRBD2
CDR3 length: 14
V gene: TRBV30
clone size: .
J gene: TRBJ2-1
CDR3 protein: CAWSGSASGDEQFF
CDR3 DNA: TGTGCCTGGAGTGGTTCGGCTAGCGGGGATGAGCAGTTCTTC

D gene: TRBD1
CDR3 length: 14
V gene: TRBV2
clone size: .
J gene: TRBJ1-2
CDR3 protein: CASILGTGYYGYTF
CDR3 DNA: TGTGCCAGTATTCTAGGGACAGGGTACTATGGCTACACCTTC

D gene: TRBD1
CDR3 length: 15
V gene: TRBV7-9
clone size: .
J gene: TRBJ1-6
CDR3 protein: CASSLEGQGVSPLHF
CDR3 DNA: TGTGCCAGCAGCTTAGAGGGACAGGGAGTATCACCCCTCCACTTT

D gene: TRBD2
CDR3 length: 12
V gene: TRBV20-1
clone size: .
J gene: TRBJ2-5
CDR3 protein: CSASSGRETQYF
CDR3 DNA: TGCAGTGCGAGTAGCGGGAGAGAGACCCAGTACTTC

D gene: .
CDR3 length: 14
V gene: TRBV15
clone size: .
J gene: TRBJ1-4
CDR3 protein: CATTGTSTNEKLFF
CDR3 DNA: TGTGCCACAACAGGTACCTCAACTAATGAAAAACTGTTTTTT

D gene: .
CDR3 length: 15
V gene: TRBV9
clone size: .
J gene: TRBJ1-2
CDR3 protein: CASSVWGDGGDGYTF
CDR3 DNA: TGTGCCAGCAGCGTATGGGGGGACGGAGGGGATGGCTACACCTTC

D gene: TRBD1
CDR3 length: 14
V gene: TRBV13
clone size: .
J gene: TRBJ2-7
CDR3 protein: CASSPRGWGSEQYF
CDR3 DNA: TGTGCCAGCAGCCCCAGGGGGTGGGGATCCGAGCAGTACTTC

D gene: TRBD1
CDR3 length: 16
V gene: TRBV7-8
clone size: .
J gene: TRBJ2-1
CDR3 protein: CASSSVDRVSYNEQFF
CDR3 DNA: TGTGCCAGCAGCTCAGTGGACAGGGTTTCCTACAATGAGCAGTTCTTC

D gene: .
CDR3 length: 14
V gene: TRBV7-9
clone size: .
J gene: TRBJ2-2
CDR3 protein: CASSFEGFTGELFF
CDR3 DNA: TGTGCCAGCAGCTTCGAGGGTTTCACCGGGGAGCTGTTTTTT

D gene: TRBD1
CDR3 length: 15
V gene: TRBV25-1
clone size: .
J gene: TRBJ1-6
CDR3 protein: CASSDRGARNSPLHF
CDR3 DNA: TGTGCCAGCAGTGACAGGGGGGCTCGTAATTCACCCCTCCACTTT

D gene: .
CDR3 length: 13
V gene: TRBV19
clone size: .
J gene: TRBJ1-2
CDR3 protein: CAIQLGSPYGYTF
CDR3 DNA: TGTGCCATACAGCTGGGCAGTCCCTATGGCTACACCTTC

D gene: .
CDR3 length: 13
V gene: TRBV7-8
clone size: .
J gene: TRBJ2-7
CDR3 protein: CASSFQGAYEQYF
CDR3 DNA: TGTGCCAGCAGCTTCCAGGGCGCCTACGAGCAGTACTTC

D gene: .
CDR3 length: 13
V gene: TRBV2
clone size: .
J gene: TRBJ1-2
CDR3 protein: CASSFLERNFNTF
CDR3 DNA: TGTGCCAGCAGTTTCTTGGAGAGGAATTTCAACACCTTC

D gene: .
CDR3 length: 12
V gene: TRBV29-1
clone size: .
J gene: TRBJ1-5
CDR3 protein: CSVGASNQPQHF
CDR3 DNA: TGCAGCGTTGGGGCTAGCAATCAGCCCCAGCATTTT

D gene: TRBD1
CDR3 length: 18
V gene: TRBV27
clone size: .
J gene: TRBJ1-5
CDR3 protein: CASRSVFWQGASNQPQHF
CDR3 DNA: TGTGCCAGCAGAAGTGTCTTTTGGCAGGGGGCGAGCAATCAGCCCCAGCATTTT

D gene: .
CDR3 length: 19
V gene: TRBV11-2
clone size: .
J gene: TRBJ1-5
CDR3 protein: CASSLESPGCDHLIQPQHF
CDR3 DNA: TGTGCCAGCAGCTTAGAATCCCCGGGATGTGACCACCTAATTCAGCCCCAGCATTTT

D gene: .
CDR3 length: 14
V gene: TRBV6-1
clone size: .
J gene: TRBJ1-1
CDR3 protein: CASSEVSGDTEAFF
CDR3 DNA: TGTGCCAGCAGTGAAGTAAGCGGGGACACTGAAGCTTTCTTT

D gene: .
CDR3 length: 14
V gene: TRBV27
clone size: .
J gene: TRBJ1-2
CDR3 protein: CASSKDQGRGGYTF
CDR3 DNA: TGTGCCAGCAGCAAAGATCAGGGGAGGGGTGGCTACACCTTC

D gene: TRBD1
CDR3 length: 14
V gene: TRBV18
clone size: .
J gene: TRBJ1-2
CDR3 protein: CASSPDRAYRGYTF
CDR3 DNA: TGTGCCAGCTCACCAGACAGGGCATATCGTGGCTACACCTTC

D gene: .
CDR3 length: 18
V gene: TRBV19
clone size: .
J gene: TRBJ1-4
CDR3 protein: CASSRRGEASATNEKLFF
CDR3 DNA: TGTGCCAGTAGCCGCCGGGGTGAGGCGTCCGCAACTAATGAAAAACTGTTTTTT

D gene: .
CDR3 length: 15
V gene: TRBV9
clone size: .
J gene: TRBJ2-1
CDR3 protein: CASSAEAGFDNEQFF
CDR3 DNA: TGTGCCAGCAGCGCCGAGGCCGGGTTCGACAATGAGCAGTTCTTC

D gene: TRBD1
CDR3 length: 14
V gene: TRBV6-5
clone size: .
J gene: TRBJ1-5
CDR3 protein: CASSRDREDQPQHF
CDR3 DNA: TGTGCCAGCAGTCGGGACAGGGAGGATCAGCCCCAGCATTTT

D gene: .
CDR3 length: 15
V gene: TRBV24-1
clone size: once
J gene: TRBJ2-5
CDR3 protein: CATSAFTQNQETQYF
CDR3 DNA: TGTGCCACCAGTGCGTTCACGCAGAACCAAGAGACCCAGTACTTC

D gene: .
CDR3 length: 15
V gene: TRBV5-6
clone size: .
J gene: TRBJ2-3
CDR3 protein: CASSLYPEGPDTQYF
CDR3 DNA: TGTGCCAGCAGCTTATATCCGGAGGGGCCAGATACGCAGTATTTT

D gene: TRBD2
CDR3 length: 16
V gene: TRBV11-2
clone size: .
J gene: TRBJ2-3
CDR3 protein: CASSITTSGGPDTQYF
CDR3 DNA: TGTGCCAGCAGCATAACTACTAGCGGGGGACCAGATACGCAGTATTTT

D gene: .
CDR3 length: 14
V gene: TRBV18
clone size: .
J gene: TRBJ2-5
CDR3 protein: CASSPPASGETQYF
CDR3 DNA: TGTGCCAGCTCACCCCCAGCCTCGGGGGAGACCCAGTACTTC

D gene: TRBD2
CDR3 length: 17
V gene: TRBV5-6
clone size: .
J gene: TRBJ2-1
CDR3 protein: CASSLGSRGGIYNEQFF
CDR3 DNA: TGTGCCAGCAGCTTGGGATCTCGGGGGGGAATCTACAATGAGCAGTTCTTC

D gene: .
CDR3 length: 15
V gene: TRBV19
clone size: .
J gene: TRBJ1-2
CDR3 protein: CASSIGWRSNYGYTF
CDR3 DNA: TGTGCCAGTAGTATTGGTTGGAGATCTAACTATGGCTACACCTTC

D gene: TRBD2
CDR3 length: 13
V gene: TRBV29-1
clone size: .
J gene: TRBJ2-1
CDR3 protein: CSVAQRGGNEQFF
CDR3 DNA: TGCAGCGTTGCCCAGCGGGGAGGCAATGAGCAGTTCTTC

D gene: .
CDR3 length: 16
V gene: TRBV7-6
clone size: .
J gene: TRBJ1-3
CDR3 protein: CASSHRTGPGRNTIYF
CDR3 DNA: TGTGCCAGCAGCCACCGAACAGGGCCGGGTCGCAACACCATATATTTT

D gene: .
CDR3 length: 14
V gene: TRBV7-3
clone size: .
J gene: TRBJ2-5
CDR3 protein: CASSISGGAETQYF
CDR3 DNA: TGTGCCAGCAGCATTAGTGGGGGCGCAGAGACCCAGTACTTC

D gene: TRBD1
CDR3 length: 14
V gene: TRBV9
clone size: .
J gene: TRBJ1-2
CDR3 protein: CASSAGQSNYGYTF
CDR3 DNA: TGTGCCAGCAGCGCGGGACAGTCTAACTATGGCTACACCTTC

D gene: .
CDR3 length: 14
V gene: TRBV18
clone size: .
J gene: TRBJ1-4
CDR3 protein: CASRPGVGNEKLFF
CDR3 DNA: TGTGCCAGCCGACCAGGGGTGGGGAATGAAAAACTGTTTTTT

D gene: TRBD1
CDR3 length: 11
V gene: TRBV30
clone size: .
J gene: TRBJ2-7
CDR3 protein: CAWRGGHEQYF
CDR3 DNA: TGTGCCTGGAGAGGGGGCCACGAGCAGTACTTC